The entry below describes one TCR beta chain. The antigen is undetermined. The sample comes from a study of cytomegalovirus exposure and HLA in healthy donors. Study-wide results and caveats: Presence/absence analysis assumed near-uniform sequencing depth across donors. Later work showed greater clonal expansion in HLA-associated TCR beta chains than in equally common others.

In the PCR, 60 Vbeta and 13 Jbeta primers were used. Produced via immunoSEQ multiplex PCR; TCRdb's table is partial and in-frame only. The data show roughly 130,000 clones, about two thirds seen once. Sequenced input: PBMCs. The source of this sequence is a woman aged 55-69 years in good health and CMV-seropositive.

CDR3 sequence: CASSEPQGQGNTGELFF. CDR3 nucleotides: TGTGCCAGCAGTGAACCCCAAGGACAGGGGAACACCGGGGAGCTGTTTTTT. The chain is built from TRBV25-1 and TRBJ2-2, with 8 bases matching TRBD1. Germline values: CDR1 MGHDK, CDR2 SYGVNS. CDR3 length equals 17 residues. V lost 2 bases and J lost 1; bases outside the gene matches: 6. The entire variable domain, with the rest obtained from reference TRBV25-1 and TRBJ2-2, is as follows: EADIYQTPRYLVIGTGKKITLECSQTMGHDKMYWYQQDPGMELHLIHYSYGVNSTEKGDLSSESTVSRIRTEHFPLTLESARPSHTSQYLCASSEPQGQGNTGELFFGEGSRLTVL.